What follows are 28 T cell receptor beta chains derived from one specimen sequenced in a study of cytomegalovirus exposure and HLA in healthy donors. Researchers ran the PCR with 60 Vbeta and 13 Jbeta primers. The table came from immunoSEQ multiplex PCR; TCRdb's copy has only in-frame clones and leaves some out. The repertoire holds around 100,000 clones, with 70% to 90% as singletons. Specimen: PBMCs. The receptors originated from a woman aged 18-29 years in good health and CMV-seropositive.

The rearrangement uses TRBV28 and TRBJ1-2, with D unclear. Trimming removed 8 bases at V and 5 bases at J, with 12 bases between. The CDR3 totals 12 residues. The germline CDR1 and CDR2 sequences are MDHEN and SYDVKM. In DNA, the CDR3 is TGTGCCAGCGCGCCCGGGTGGTATGGCTACACCTTC. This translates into CASAPGWYGYTF.

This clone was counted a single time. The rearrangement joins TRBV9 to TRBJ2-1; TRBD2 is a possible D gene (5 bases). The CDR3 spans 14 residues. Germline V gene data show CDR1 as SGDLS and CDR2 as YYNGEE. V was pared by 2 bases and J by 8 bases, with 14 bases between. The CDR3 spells CASSVDYFRHEQFF. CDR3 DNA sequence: TGTGCCAGCAGCGTTGACTACTTTAGGCATGAGCAGTTCTTC.

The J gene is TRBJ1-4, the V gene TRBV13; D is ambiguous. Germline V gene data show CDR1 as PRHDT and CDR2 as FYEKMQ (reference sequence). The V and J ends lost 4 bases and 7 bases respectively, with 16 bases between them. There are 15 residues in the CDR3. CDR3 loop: CASSSPRSSSEKLFF. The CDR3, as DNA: TGTGCCAGCAGCTCCCCTCGTTCCTCCTCTGAAAAACTGTTTTTT.

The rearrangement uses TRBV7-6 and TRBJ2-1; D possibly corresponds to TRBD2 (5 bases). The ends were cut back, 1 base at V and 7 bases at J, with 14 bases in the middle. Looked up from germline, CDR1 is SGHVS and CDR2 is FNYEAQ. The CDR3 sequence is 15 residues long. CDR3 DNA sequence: TGTGCCAGCAGCTTAGTAAGAGACGGACTGAATGAGCAGTTCTTC. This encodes CASSLVRDGLNEQFF. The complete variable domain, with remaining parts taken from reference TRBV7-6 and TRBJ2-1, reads GAGVSQSPRYKVTKRGQDVALRCDPISGHVSLYWYRQALGQGPEFLTYFNYEAQQDKSGLPNDRFSAERPEGSISTLTIQRTEQRDSAMYRCASSLVRDGLNEQFFGPGTRLTVL.

This CDR3 is CASSRGAGLENEQFF. CDR3 DNA: TGTGCCAGCTCCAGGGGGGCCGGTTTGGAAAATGAGCAGTTCTTC. J is TRBJ2-1 and V is TRBV5-4; perhaps TRBD1 as D (7 bases). The CDR3 extends over 15 amino acids. Germline V CDR1 and CDR2: SGHNT, YYREEE (reference sequence). Trimming pared 7 bases from V and 7 bases from J, leaving 21 bases between.

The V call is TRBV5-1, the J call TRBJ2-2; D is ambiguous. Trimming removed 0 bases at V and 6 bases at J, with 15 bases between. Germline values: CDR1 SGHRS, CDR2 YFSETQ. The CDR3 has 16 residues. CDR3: CASSLAPLMVPGELFF. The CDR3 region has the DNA TGCGCCAGCAGCTTGGCCCCACTAATGGTCCCCGGGGAGCTGTTTTTT.

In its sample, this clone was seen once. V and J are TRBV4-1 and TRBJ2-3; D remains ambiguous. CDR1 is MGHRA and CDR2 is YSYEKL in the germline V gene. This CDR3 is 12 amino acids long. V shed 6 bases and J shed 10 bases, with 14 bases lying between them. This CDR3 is CASRTEIGAQYF. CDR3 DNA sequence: TGCGCCAGCAGGACGGAGATCGGCGCGCAGTATTTT.

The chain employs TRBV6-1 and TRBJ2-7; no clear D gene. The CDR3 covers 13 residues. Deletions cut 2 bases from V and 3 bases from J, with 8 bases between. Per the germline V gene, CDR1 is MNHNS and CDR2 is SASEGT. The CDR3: CASSERVIYEQYF. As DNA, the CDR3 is TGTGCCAGCAGTGAACGGGTGATCTACGAGCAGTACTTC.

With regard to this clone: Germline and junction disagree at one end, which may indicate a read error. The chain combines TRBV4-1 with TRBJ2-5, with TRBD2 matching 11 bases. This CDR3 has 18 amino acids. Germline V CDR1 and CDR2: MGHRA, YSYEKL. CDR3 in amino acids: CAISQDPNLAGGQETQYF. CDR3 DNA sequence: TGCGCCATCAGCCAAGACCCAAATCTAGCGGGGGGCCAAGAGACCCAGTACTTC.

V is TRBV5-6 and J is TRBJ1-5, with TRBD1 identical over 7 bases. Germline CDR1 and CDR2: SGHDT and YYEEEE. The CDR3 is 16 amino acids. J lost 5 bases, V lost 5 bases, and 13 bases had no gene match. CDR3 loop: CASSYGRDSGYQPQHF. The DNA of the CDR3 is TGTGCCAGCAGTTACGGACGGGACAGTGGGTATCAGCCCCAGCATTTT.

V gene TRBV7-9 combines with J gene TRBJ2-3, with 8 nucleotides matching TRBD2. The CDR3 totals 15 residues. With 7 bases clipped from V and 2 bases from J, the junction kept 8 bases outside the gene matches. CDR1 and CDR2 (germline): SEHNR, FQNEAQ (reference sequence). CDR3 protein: CASKASGWVTDTQYF. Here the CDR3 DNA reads TGTGCCAGCAAGGCTAGCGGGTGGGTCACAGATACGCAGTATTTT.

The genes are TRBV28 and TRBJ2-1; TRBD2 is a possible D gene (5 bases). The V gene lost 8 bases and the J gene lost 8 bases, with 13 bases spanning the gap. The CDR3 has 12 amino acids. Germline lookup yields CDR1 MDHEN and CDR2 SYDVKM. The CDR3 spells CASLGDLDEQFF. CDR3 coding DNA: TGTGCCAGCCTCGGGGATTTGGATGAGCAGTTCTTC. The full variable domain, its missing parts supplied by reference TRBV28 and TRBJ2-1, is DVKVTQSSRYLVKRTGEKVFLECVQDMDHENMFWYRQDPGLGLRLIYFSYDVKMKEKGDIPEGYSVSREKKERFSLILESASTNQTSMYLCASLGDLDEQFFGPGTRLTVL.

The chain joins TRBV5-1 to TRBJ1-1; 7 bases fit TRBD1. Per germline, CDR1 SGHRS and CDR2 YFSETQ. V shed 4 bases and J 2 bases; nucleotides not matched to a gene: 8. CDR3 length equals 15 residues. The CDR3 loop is CASSGWTGANTEAFF. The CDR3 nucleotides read TGCGCCAGCAGCGGGTGGACAGGAGCTAACACTGAAGCTTTCTTT.

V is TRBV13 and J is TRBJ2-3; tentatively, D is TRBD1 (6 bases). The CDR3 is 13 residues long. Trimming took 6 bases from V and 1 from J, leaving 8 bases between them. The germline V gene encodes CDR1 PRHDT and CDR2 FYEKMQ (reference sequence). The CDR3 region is CASRYRGTDTQYF. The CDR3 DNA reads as TGTGCCAGCAGATACAGGGGCACAGATACGCAGTATTTT. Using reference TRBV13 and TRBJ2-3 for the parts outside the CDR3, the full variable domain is AAGVIQSPRHLIKEKRETATLKCYPIPRHDTVYWYQQGPGQDPQFLISFYEKMQSDKGSIPDRFSAQQFSDYHSELNMSSLELGDSALYFCASRYRGTDTQYFGPGTRLTVL.

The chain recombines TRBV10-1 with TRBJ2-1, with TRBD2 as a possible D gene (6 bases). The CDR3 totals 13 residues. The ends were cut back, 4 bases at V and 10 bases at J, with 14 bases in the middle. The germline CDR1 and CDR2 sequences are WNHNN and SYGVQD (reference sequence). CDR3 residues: CASSASQAGEQFF. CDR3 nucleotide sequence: TGCGCCAGCAGTGCCTCCCAGGCGGGGGAGCAGTTCTTC.

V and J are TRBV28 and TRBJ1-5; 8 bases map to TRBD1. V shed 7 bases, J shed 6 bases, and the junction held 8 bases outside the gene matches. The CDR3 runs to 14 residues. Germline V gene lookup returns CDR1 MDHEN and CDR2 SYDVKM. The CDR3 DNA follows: TGTGCCAGCACCGTAGACAGGGGTCGTCAGCCCCAGCATTTT. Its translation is CASTVDRGRQPQHF.

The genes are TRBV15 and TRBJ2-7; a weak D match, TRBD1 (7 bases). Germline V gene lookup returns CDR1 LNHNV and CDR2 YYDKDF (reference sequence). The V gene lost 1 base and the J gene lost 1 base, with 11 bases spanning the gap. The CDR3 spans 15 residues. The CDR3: CATSRGQGGSYEQYF. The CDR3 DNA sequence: TGTGCCACCAGCAGAGGACAGGGAGGTTCCTACGAGCAGTACTTC.

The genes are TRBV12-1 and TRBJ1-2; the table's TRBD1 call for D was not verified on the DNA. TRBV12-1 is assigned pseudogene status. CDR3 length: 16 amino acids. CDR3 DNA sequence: TGTGCCAGCAGCTTTGGCCGGGACAGGGGATTTTGTGGCTACACCTTC. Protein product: CASSFGRDRGFCGYTF.

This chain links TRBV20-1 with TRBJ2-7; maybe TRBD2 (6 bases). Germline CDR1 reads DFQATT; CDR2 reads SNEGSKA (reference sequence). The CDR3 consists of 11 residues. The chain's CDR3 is CKSSEAYEQYF. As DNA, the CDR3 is TGCAAATCTAGCGAAGCCTACGAGCAGTACTTC.

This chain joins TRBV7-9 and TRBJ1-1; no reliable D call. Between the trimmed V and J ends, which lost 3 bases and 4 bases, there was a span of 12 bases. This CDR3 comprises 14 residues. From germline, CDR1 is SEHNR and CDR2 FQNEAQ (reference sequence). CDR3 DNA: TGTGCCAGCAGCTTTGGCTCGGCGGCCACTGAAGCTTTCTTT. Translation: CASSFGSAATEAFF.

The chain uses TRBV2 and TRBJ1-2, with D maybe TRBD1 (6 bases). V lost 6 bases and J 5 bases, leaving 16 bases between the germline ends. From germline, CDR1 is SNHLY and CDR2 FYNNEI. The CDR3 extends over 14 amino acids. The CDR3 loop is CASRGDTLGYGYTF. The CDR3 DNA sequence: TGTGCCAGCAGGGGGGACACCCTCGGATATGGCTACACCTTC.

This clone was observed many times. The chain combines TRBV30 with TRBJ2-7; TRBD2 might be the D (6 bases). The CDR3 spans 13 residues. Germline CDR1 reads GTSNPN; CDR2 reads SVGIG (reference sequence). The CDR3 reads CGMSGGDAYEQYF. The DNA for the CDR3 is TGTGGGATGTCGGGCGGGGACGCCTACGAGCAGTACTTC.

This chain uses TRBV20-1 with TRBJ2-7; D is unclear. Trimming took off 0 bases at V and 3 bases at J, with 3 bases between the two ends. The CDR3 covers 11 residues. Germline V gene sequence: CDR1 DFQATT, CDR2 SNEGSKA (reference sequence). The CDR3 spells CSARDLYEQYF. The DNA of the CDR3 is TGCAGTGCTAGAGATCTCTACGAGCAGTACTTC.

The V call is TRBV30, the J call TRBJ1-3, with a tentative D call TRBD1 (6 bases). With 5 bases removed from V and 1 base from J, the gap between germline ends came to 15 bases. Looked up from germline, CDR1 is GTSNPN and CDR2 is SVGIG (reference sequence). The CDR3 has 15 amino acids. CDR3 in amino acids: CAWALDSASGNTIYF. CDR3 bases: TGTGCCTGGGCCCTGGACAGTGCTTCTGGAAACACCATATATTTT.

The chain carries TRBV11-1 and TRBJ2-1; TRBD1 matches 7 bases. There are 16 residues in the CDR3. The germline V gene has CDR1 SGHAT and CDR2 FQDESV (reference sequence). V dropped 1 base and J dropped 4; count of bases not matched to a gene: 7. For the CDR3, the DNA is TGTGCCAGCAGCTTAGGTGCTGGGACAGCGTACAATGAGCAGTTCTTC. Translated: CASSLGAGTAYNEQFF.

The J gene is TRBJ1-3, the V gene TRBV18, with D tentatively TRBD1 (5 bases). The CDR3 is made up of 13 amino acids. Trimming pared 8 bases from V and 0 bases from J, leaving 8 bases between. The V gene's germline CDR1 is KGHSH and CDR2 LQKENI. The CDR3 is CASADTSGNTIYF. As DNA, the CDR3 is TGTGCCAGCGCGGACACCTCTGGAAACACCATATATTTT.

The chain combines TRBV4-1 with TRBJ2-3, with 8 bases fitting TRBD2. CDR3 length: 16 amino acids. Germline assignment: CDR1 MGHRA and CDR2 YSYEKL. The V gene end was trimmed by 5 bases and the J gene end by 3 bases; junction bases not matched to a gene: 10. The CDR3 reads CASSSNPGLVTDTQYF. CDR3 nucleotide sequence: TGCGCCAGCAGCTCTAATCCGGGACTAGTAACAGATACGCAGTATTTT.

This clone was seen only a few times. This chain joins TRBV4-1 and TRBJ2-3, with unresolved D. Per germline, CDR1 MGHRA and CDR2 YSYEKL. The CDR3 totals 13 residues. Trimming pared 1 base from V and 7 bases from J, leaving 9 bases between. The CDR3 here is CASSQVHSHTQYF. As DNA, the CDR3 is TGCGCCAGCAGCCAAGTCCACTCCCATACGCAGTATTTT.